The 27 T cell receptor gamma chains below all came from one sample that was sequenced in a study of Vδ1+ human thymocytes. Study conclusions and caveats: Thymic TRG and TRD repertoires appeared highly polyclonal.

The template was reverse-transcribed extracted RNA. The CDR3 regions were amplified by multiplex PCR from V-gene primers to a constant-region primer. TCRdb re-called the multiplex PCR reads via CATT. The sample consists of approximately 40,000 gamma-chain clones, 20% to 25% of them appearing once. No cognate antigen is known for these TCRs. The sequenced sample was Vdelta1+ gamma-delta thymocytes from the thymus. Subset: FACS-sorted CD3+ TCRalphabeta- TCRVdelta1+ TCRVdelta2- thymocytes. All receptors come from a girl under two years old who had congenital heart surgery.

In this sample, this clone turned up a few times. The rearrangement joins TRGV3 to TRGJ1 or TRGJ2. V lost 0 bases, J lost 6 bases, and 8 bases stayed unmatched. The CDR3 has 14 residues. Germline V gene lookup returns CDR1 VTNTFY and CDR2 YDVSTARD (reference sequence). CDR3 sequence (DNA): TGTGCCACCTGGGACAGGCAGAGGAGTTATAAGAAACTCTTT. This codes for CATWDRQRSYKKLF.

This sequence joins TRGV4 and TRGJ1 or TRGJ2. Losses at the gene ends were 2 bases for V and 3 bases for J; bases not matched to a gene: 10. The CDR3 spans 15 residues. Looked up from germline, CDR1 is EGSTGY and CDR2 is YDSYTSSV. CDR3 DNA: TGTGCCACCTGGGATGCCTCGGGAGGTTATTATAAGAAACTCTTT. It specifies CATWDASGGYYKKLF.

The rearrangement uses TRGV8 and TRGJ1 or TRGJ2. The length of the CDR3 is 13 residues. CDR1 and CDR2 from the germline V gene are VENAVY and YDSYNSRV. J lost 3 bases, V lost 4 bases, and 6 bases had no gene match. CDR3 loop: CATWDNIYYKKLF. The CDR3, as DNA: TGTGCCACCTGGGACAACATTTATTATAAGAAACTCTTT.

Turning to this clone: The same CDR3 is also encoded by other DNA sequences in this sample. The chain joins TRGV8 to TRGJP2. This CDR3 has 15 residues. V lost 1 base, J lost 0 bases, and 2 bases stayed unmatched. CDR1 and CDR2 from the germline V gene are VENAVY and YDSYNSRV. For the CDR3, the DNA is TGTGCCACCTGGGATAGTAATAGTAGTGATTGGATCAAGACGTTT. It is translated as CATWDSNSSDWIKTF.

V gene TRGV5 combines with J gene TRGJ1 or TRGJ2. J lost 12 bases, V lost 3 bases, and 11 bases had no gene match. This CDR3 region has 12 residues. CDR1 VINAFY and CDR2 YDVSNSKD come from the germline V gene. The CDR3 coding sequence is TGTGCCACCTGGGACGTATTGGGTGGGAAACTCTTT. Protein: CATWDVLGGKLF.

This clone appeared once. The chain is built from TRGV3 and TRGJ1 or TRGJ2. J was trimmed by 2 bases and V by 2 bases; bases with no gene match: 12. This CDR3 has 16 residues. The germline gives CDR1 VTNTFY, CDR2 YDVSTARD (reference sequence). The CDR3 nucleotides read TGTGCCACCTGGGACAATCGAACGAATTATTATTATAAGAAACTCTTT. It specifies CATWDNRTNYYYKKLF.

This clone has just a few counts. The rearrangement links TRGV4 to TRGJ1 or TRGJ2. The V segment lost 2 bases and the J segment 5 bases; nucleotides outside the gene matches: 15. The germline gives CDR1 EGSTGY, CDR2 YDSYTSSV. The CDR3 spans 16 residues. CDR3 amino acids: CATWDVGELGHYKKLF. The DNA for the CDR3 is TGTGCCACCTGGGATGTAGGAGAATTAGGTCATTATAAGAAACTCTTT.

The chain has TRGV9 and TRGJ1 or TRGJ2. The V gene's germline CDR1 is GITISATS and CDR2 ISYDGTV (reference sequence). The CDR3 is 13 residues long. V was clipped by 0 bases and J by 9 bases; unmatched bases: 8. CDR3 protein: CALWEVLSRKKLF. In DNA, the CDR3 is TGTGCCTTGTGGGAGGTGCTTTCGCGTAAGAAACTCTTT.

The genes are TRGV3 and TRGJ1 or TRGJ2. From germline, CDR1 is VTNTFY and CDR2 YDVSTARD (reference sequence). The J segment lost 3 bases and the V segment lost 2 bases, leaving 13 bases of the junction unmatched. The CDR3 length is 16 residues. CDR3 sequence (DNA): TGTGCCACCTGGGACAAGCGGGGGCCAACTTATTATAAGAAACTCTTT. Amino acid sequence: CATWDKRGPTYYKKLF.

This clone came up a few times. The chain carries TRGV2 and TRGJ1 or TRGJ2. V was clipped by 4 bases and J by 4 bases; unmatched bases: 10. CDR1 and CDR2 from the germline V gene are EGSNGY and YDSYNSKV. The CDR3 is 14 amino acids. The CDR3 nucleotides are TGTGCCACCTGGGATGAAGCCCCCTATTATAAGAAACTCTTT. Its translation: CATWDEAPYYKKLF.

The chain uses TRGV8 and TRGJ1 or TRGJ2. The germline V gene encodes CDR1 VENAVY and CDR2 YDSYNSRV. Trimming removed 4 bases from V and 3 bases from J; junction bases left unmatched: 9. This CDR3 comprises 14 residues. The CDR3 sequence: CATWDRGGYYKKLF. The CDR3 region has the DNA TGTGCCACCTGGGACCGAGGGGGTTATTATAAGAAACTCTTT.

This clone has just a few counts. The J gene is TRGJ1 or TRGJ2, the V gene TRGV2. J lost 2 bases, V lost 5 bases, and 6 bases had no gene match. CDR3 length equals 13 residues. From germline, CDR1 is EGSNGY and CDR2 YDSYNSKV. The CDR3 DNA reads as TGTGCCACCTGGGGTAGAGATTATTATAAGAAACTCTTT. Amino acids: CATWGRDYYKKLF.

V usage is TRGV9 and J usage is TRGJ1 or TRGJ2. CDR1 and CDR2 from the germline V gene are GITISATS and ISYDGTV (reference sequence). V lost 6 bases to trimming and J lost 0 bases; unmatched junction nucleotides: 8. The CDR3 consists of 14 residues. CDR3 sequence reads: CALWPLGNYYKKLF. The CDR3 nucleotides are TGTGCCTTGTGGCCCCTTGGGAATTATTATAAGAAACTCTTT.

This clone has just a few counts. Other DNA sequences in this sample translate to the same CDR3. The chain employs TRGV2 and TRGJ1 or TRGJ2. Germline CDR1 reads EGSNGY; CDR2 reads YDSYNSKV. The CDR3 extends over 14 amino acids. Losses at the gene ends were 1 base for V and 4 bases for J; bases not matched to a gene: 7. The CDR3 bases are TGTGCCACCTGGGACGGCCGGGGATATTATAAGAAACTCTTT. This translates into CATWDGRGYYKKLF.

About this clone itself: Given a much more abundant clone one base away, this may be a read error. V gene TRGV2 combines with J gene TRGJP2. The CDR3 is made up of 15 amino acids. Germline loops: CDR1 EGSNGY, CDR2 YDSYNSKV. The CDR3 nucleotides are TGTGCCACCTGGGGCGGGCCCGGTAGTGATTGGATCAAGACGTTT. It encodes CATWGGPGSDWIKTF.

This rearrangement joins TRGV2 to TRGJP2. V lost 2 bases and J lost 4; bases outside the gene matches: 7. Germline values: CDR1 EGSNGY, CDR2 YDSYNSKV. The CDR3 runs to 15 residues. This CDR3 is CATWDEPNSDWIKTF. The CDR3 DNA sequence: TGTGCCACCTGGGACGAACCTAATAGTGATTGGATCAAGACGTTT.

The J gene is TRGJ1 or TRGJ2, the V gene TRGV9. V shed 0 bases and J 4 bases; nucleotides not matched to a gene: 12. CDR3 size: 16 residues. Germline loops: CDR1 GITISATS, CDR2 ISYDGTV (reference sequence). As DNA, the CDR3 is TGTGCCTTGTGGGAGGTGCATTGGGTACCGTATTATAAGAAACTCTTT. It codes for CALWEVHWVPYYKKLF.

This clone was seen only a few times. This chain joins TRGV4 and TRGJ1 or TRGJ2. The J segment lost 6 bases and the V segment lost 8 bases, leaving 7 bases of the junction unmatched. This CDR3 region has 11 residues. Per the germline V gene, CDR1 is EGSTGY and CDR2 is YDSYTSSV. The CDR3 reads CATSVSYKKLF. The CDR3 DNA reads as TGTGCCACCTCCGTATCTTATAAGAAACTCTTT.

A note on this clone: The same CDR3 arises from other DNA sequences in this sample as well. V and J are TRGV2 and TRGJ1 or TRGJ2. CDR1 and CDR2 from the germline V gene are EGSNGY and YDSYNSKV. Losses at the gene ends were 0 bases for V and 7 bases for J; bases not matched to a gene: 6. The CDR3 sequence is 13 residues long. The chain's CDR3 is CATWDGPSYKKLF. The DNA of the CDR3 is TGTGCCACCTGGGACGGGCCATCGTATAAGAAACTCTTT.

This clone showed up just a few times. This same CDR3 is encoded by further DNA sequences in the sample. The genes are TRGV4 and TRGJ1 or TRGJ2. The CDR3 contains 13 residues. Germline V CDR1 and CDR2: EGSTGY, YDSYTSSV. Trimming took 1 base from V and 7 from J; bases not matched to a gene: 7. The CDR3 sequence: CATWDGLGYKKLF. In DNA, the CDR3 is TGTGCCACCTGGGATGGATTGGGATATAAGAAACTCTTT.

The V and J genes are TRGV8 and TRGJ1 or TRGJ2. The CDR3 extends over 11 amino acids. J was trimmed by 6 bases and V by 12 bases; bases with no gene match: 11. Germline CDR1 VENAVY, CDR2 YDSYNSRV. The CDR3, as DNA: TGTGCCCCCATGATGGGTTATAAGAAACTCTTT. This sequence encodes CAPMMGYKKLF.

This clone turned up a few times. Other nucleotide sequences from this sample produce the same CDR3. The rearrangement joins TRGV9 to TRGJ1 or TRGJ2. Germline values: CDR1 GITISATS, CDR2 ISYDGTV (reference sequence). Trimming cost V 2 bases and J 7 bases; bases outside gene matches: 5. The CDR3 spans 12 residues. The CDR3 coding sequence is TGTGCCTTGTGGGAGGCGTCCTATAAGAAACTCTTT. Its protein is CALWEASYKKLF.

As regards this clone: Compared with germline, one end of the junction differs, possibly owing to a read error. This chain joins TRGV2 and TRGJ1 or TRGJ2. The CDR3 extends over 14 amino acids. In germline, CDR1 is EGSNGY, CDR2 YDSYNSKV. CDR3 nucleotides: TGTGCCACCTGGGACGGGAATATGGGGTATAAGATACTCTTT. Its translation: CATWDGNMGYKILF.

This clone has just a few counts. This chain links TRGV8 with TRGJ1 or TRGJ2. Germline V gene lookup returns CDR1 VENAVY and CDR2 YDSYNSRV. The CDR3 has 13 residues. The J segment lost 3 bases and the V segment lost 3 bases, leaving 5 bases of the junction unmatched. This chain's CDR3 is CATWDFAYYKKLF. For the CDR3, the DNA is TGTGCCACCTGGGATTTCGCTTATTATAAGAAACTCTTT.

The chain recombines TRGV2 with TRGJ1 or TRGJ2. The V gene end was trimmed by 3 bases and the J gene end by 2 bases; junction bases not matched to a gene: 10. CDR3 size: 15 residues. Germline CDR1 EGSNGY, CDR2 YDSYNSKV. CDR3 sequence: CATWDRPVDYYKKLF. The CDR3 DNA reads as TGTGCCACCTGGGACAGGCCTGTGGATTATTATAAGAAACTCTTT.

This chain uses TRGV9 with TRGJP1. This CDR3 spans 15 amino acids. Germline CDR1 is GITISATS and CDR2 is ISYDGTV (reference sequence). V was clipped by 3 bases and J by 0 bases; unmatched bases: 4. The CDR3 region has the DNA TGTGCCTTGTGGGAGCTCCATACCACTGGTTGGTTCAAGATATTT. This translates into CALWELHTTGWFKIF.

This clone showed up just a few times. The chain is built from TRGV3 and TRGJP2. Germline CDR1 reads VTNTFY; CDR2 reads YDVSTARD (reference sequence). V was clipped by 0 bases and J by 0 bases; unmatched bases: 4. This CDR3 has 16 amino acids. For the CDR3, the DNA is TGTGCCACCTGGGACAGGATTTATAGTAGTGATTGGATCAAGACGTTT. This encodes CATWDRIYSSDWIKTF.